This T cell receptor beta chain was identified during a study of blood T cell repertoires in COVID-19. Turning to the study itself: T cells, B-cell-depleted T cells, or PBMCs provided the cDNA or gDNA that served as material.

Assay: immunoSEQ multiplex PCR; the TCRdb copy retains only in-frame clones and omits some. The table records about 300,000 clones, 85% to 90% of them present only once. CDR3 length equals 11 residues. V shed 6 bases and J shed 10 bases, with 10 bases lying between them. CDR1 and CDR2 from the germline V gene are SNHLY and FYNNEI. Residents of around 24 US areas, aged about 18 to 95 years, made up the participants. Cohorts were assigned according to the clinical history that participants reported. Exposed study participants had met a COVID-19 case within 2 weeks before entry. This TCR was sampled from a woman in her forties or fifties who had been exposed to COVID-19. The sequencing sample was made of PBMCs or T cells enriched from blood (not recorded which). V and J are TRBV2 and TRBJ1-5, with D tentatively TRBD1 (5 bases). The CDR3, as DNA: TGTGCCAGCAGAGAAACAGGACCCCAGCATTTT. Translation: CASRETGPQHF.